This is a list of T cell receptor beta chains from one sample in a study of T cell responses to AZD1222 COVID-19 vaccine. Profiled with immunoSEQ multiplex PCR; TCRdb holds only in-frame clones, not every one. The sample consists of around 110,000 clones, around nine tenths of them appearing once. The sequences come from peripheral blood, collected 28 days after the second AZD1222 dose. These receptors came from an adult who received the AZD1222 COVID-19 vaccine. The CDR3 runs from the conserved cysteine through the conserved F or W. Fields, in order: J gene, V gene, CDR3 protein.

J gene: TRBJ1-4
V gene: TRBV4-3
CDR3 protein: CASSQGAGVKEKLFF

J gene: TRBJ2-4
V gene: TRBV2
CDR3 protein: CASSNKGAGSSKNIQYF

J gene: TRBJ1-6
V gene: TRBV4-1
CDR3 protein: CASSQGDRSGNSPLHF

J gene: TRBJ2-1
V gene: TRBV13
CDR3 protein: CASSVGPNNEQFF

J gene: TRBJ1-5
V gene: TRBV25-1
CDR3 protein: CASSDGGLQPQHF

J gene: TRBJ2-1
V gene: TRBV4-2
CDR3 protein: CASSQDLRGGDNEQFF

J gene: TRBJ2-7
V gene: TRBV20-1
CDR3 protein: CSASSGSSPYEQYF

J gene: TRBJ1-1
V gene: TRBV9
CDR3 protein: CASSLHLTGNTEAFF

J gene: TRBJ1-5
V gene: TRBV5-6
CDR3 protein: CASNQGGLAGPQPQHF

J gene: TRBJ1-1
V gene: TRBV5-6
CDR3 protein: CASSFTGVGTEAFF

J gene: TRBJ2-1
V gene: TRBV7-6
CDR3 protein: CASSPRTGLNEQFF

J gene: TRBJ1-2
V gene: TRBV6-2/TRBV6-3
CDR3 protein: CASSYFSGFYGYTF

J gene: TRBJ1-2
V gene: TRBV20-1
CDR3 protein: CSCAGEFGYTF

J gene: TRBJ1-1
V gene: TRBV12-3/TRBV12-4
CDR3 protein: CASSFGGNTEAFF

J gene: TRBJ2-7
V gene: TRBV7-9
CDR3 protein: CASRLQGIGSYEQYF

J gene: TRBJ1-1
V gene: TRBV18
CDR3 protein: CASSPDRANTEAFF

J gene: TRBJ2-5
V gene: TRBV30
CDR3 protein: CAWAPGQGRTETQYF

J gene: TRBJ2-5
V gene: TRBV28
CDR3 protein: CASTLQETQYF

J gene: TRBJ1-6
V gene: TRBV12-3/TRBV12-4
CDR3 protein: CASSMGAPLHF

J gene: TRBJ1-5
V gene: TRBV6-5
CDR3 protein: CASSHGQGNQPQHF

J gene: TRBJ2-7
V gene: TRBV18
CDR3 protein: CASSPRDPPYEQYF

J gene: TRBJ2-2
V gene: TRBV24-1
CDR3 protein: CATPLSTDNFGGELFF

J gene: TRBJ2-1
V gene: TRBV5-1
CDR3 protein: CASRTAETYNEQFF

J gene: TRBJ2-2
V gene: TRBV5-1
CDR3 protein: CASSLGGNTGELFF

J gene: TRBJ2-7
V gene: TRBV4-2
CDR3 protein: CASSHRLASGEQYF

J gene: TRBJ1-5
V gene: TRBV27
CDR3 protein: CASSRQGAGGNQPQHF

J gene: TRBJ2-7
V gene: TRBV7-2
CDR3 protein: CASRRFGLGGGNEQYF

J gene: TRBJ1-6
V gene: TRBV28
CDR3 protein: CASSLRGDDSPLHF

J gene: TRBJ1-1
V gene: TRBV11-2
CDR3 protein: CASSLTGLRSTEAFF

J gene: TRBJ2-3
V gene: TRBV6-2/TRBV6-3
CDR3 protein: CASSRSGGTQYF

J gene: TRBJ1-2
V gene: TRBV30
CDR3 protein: CAWTIGVYYGYTF

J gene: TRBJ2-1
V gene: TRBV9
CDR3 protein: CASSERGQEYNEQFF

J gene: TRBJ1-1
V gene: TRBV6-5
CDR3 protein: CASSYGQNTEAFF

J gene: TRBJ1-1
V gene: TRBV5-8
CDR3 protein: CASSSGTGEAEAFF

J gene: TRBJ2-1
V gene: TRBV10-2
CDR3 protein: CASTLGSERGAKFF

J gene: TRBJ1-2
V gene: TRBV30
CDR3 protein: CAWTAGHYGYTF

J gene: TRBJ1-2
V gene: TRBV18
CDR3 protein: CASSPSGGRHYGYTF

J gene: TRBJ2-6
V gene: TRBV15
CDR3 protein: CATSRSSTGANVLTF

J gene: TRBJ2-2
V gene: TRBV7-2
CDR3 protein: CASSLGQGDTGELFF

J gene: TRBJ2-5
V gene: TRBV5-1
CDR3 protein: CASSLEVALETQYF